Following are 21 T cell receptor beta chains from one sample sequenced in a study of blood T cell repertoires in COVID-19 (dated by TCRdb to 2020 to 2022). Libraries were built with the immunoSEQ multiplex PCR assay. Entries here come from immuneACCESS through TCRdb and include only in-frame sequences with V and J called. Some clones fail to appear in such tables; in the studies checked, an unresolved V gene covers under half of the shortfall, and the cause of the remainder is unknown. The sample has under 500,000 clones on record, approximately 90% of them singletons. The ten largest clones add up to roughly 1.9% of the sample. The sequenced material came from PBMCs or T cells enriched from blood (not recorded which). These receptors came from a woman aged 18 to 35 with acute COVID-19.

The V call is TRBV5-5, the J call TRBJ1-2; D is ambiguous. The CDR3 sequence is 11 residues long. Germline assignment: CDR1 SGHKS and CDR2 YYEKEE (reference sequence). Trimming stripped 0 bases from V and 14 bases from J, with 11 bases between. Written as DNA, the CDR3 is TGTGCCAGCAGCTTGGCCAGCGGAGTAACCTTC. This encodes CASSLASGVTF.

The chain couples TRBV27 to TRBJ2-3, with TRBD2 matching 8 bases. This CDR3 comprises 15 residues. Germline trimming cut 8 bases from V and 2 bases from J; bases unmatched to any gene: 9. Germline V gives CDR1 MNHEY, CDR2 SMNVEV (reference sequence). CDR3 DNA sequence: TGTGCCAGCGGGCCGCGGGGGGTAATCACAGATACGCAGTATTTT. Translation gives CASGPRGVITDTQYF.

The chain has TRBV20-1 and TRBJ1-5; perhaps TRBD1 as D (6 bases). Germline CDR1 reads DFQATT; CDR2 reads SNEGSKA (reference sequence). The CDR3 runs 14 residues. The V gene lost 3 bases and the J gene lost 3 bases, with 12 bases spanning the gap. CDR3 nucleotides: TGCAGTGCTAGTACAGGGCGTTACAATCAGCCCCAGCATTTT. Translated: CSASTGRYNQPQHF.

The chain employs TRBV19 and TRBJ2-2, with 10 positions matching TRBD1. After removal of 6 bases from V and 6 bases from J, the junction contained 7 bases not matched to a gene. The CDR3 covers 15 residues. Germline-derived CDR1 and CDR2 are LNHDA and SQIVND (reference sequence). The CDR3 DNA reads TGTGCCAGTAGCTCGACAGGGGGCGGTTCCGGGGAGCTGTTTTTT. Translated: CASSSTGGGSGELFF.

V and J are TRBV5-1 and TRBJ1-1; 11 nucleotides line up with TRBD1. CDR3 length: 16 residues. Germline CDR1 reads SGHRS; CDR2 reads YFSETQ. With V trimmed by 0 bases and J by 10 bases, 11 bases remained unmatched. CDR3 DNA: TGCGCCAGCAGCTTGGAGGGGACAGGGGGTTCACGGGGAGCTTTCTTT. This encodes CASSLEGTGGSRGAFF.

CDR3 sequence (DNA): TGTGCCAGCAGTTTACTCACAGGGATCCCGTTTAATTCACCCCTCCACTTT. Translating gives CASSLLTGIPFNSPLHF. This chain uses TRBV28 with TRBJ1-6; possible D gene TRBD1, 6 bases. The CDR3 extends over 17 amino acids. Trimming pared 2 bases from V and 6 bases from J, leaving 17 bases between. Germline CDR1 reads MDHEN; CDR2 reads SYDVKM.

As for this clone: This CDR3 is also generated by other DNA sequences in the sample. The chain couples TRBV19 to TRBJ1-2; 7 bases match TRBD1. CDR1 and CDR2 (germline): LNHDA, SQIVND (reference sequence). V lost 5 bases to trimming and J lost 3 bases; unmatched junction nucleotides: 0. This CDR3 is built from 12 residues. This chain's CDR3 is CASSQGDYGYTF. In nucleotides, the CDR3 is TGTGCCAGTAGTCAGGGGGACTATGGCTACACCTTC.

The rearrangement links TRBV27 to TRBJ1-4; D may be TRBD1 (6 bases). Between the trimmed V and J ends, which lost 3 bases and 4 bases, there was a span of 24 bases. Germline V CDR1 and CDR2: MNHEY, SMNVEV (reference sequence). The CDR3 is 19 residues long. DNA for the CDR3: TGTGCCAGCAGTTTGTCCCGCCCCGGACAGAACTCTTATAATGAAAAACTGTTTTTT. Its translation: CASSLSRPGQNSYNEKLFF.

The chain links TRBV12-5 to TRBJ2-1, with D hard to call. CDR3 length: 11 amino acids. Germline-derived CDR1 and CDR2 are LGHNT and FRNRAP. Trimming took 6 bases from V and 6 from J, leaving 6 bases between them. The CDR3 loop reads CASGKINEQFF. In nucleotides, the CDR3 is TGTGCTAGTGGCAAAATCAATGAGCAGTTCTTC.

The chain recombines TRBV7-2 with TRBJ2-1; 7 positions match TRBD2. J gave up 8 bases and V 5 bases, and 12 bases lay outside the gene matches. Germline CDR1 is SGHTA and CDR2 is FQGNSA. CDR3 length: 15 residues. In DNA form, the CDR3 reads TGTGCCAGCAGCAAGGGAGGGCCTCTTAGGGATGAGCAGTTCTTC. It yields the protein CASSKGGPLRDEQFF.

The J gene is TRBJ2-5, the V gene TRBV7-2, with TRBD2 as a possible D gene (6 bases). Looked up from germline, CDR1 is SGHTA and CDR2 is FQGNSA. Deletions cut 5 bases from V and 2 bases from J, with 18 bases between. This CDR3 has 16 residues. As DNA, the CDR3 is TGTGCCAGCAGCACCTCCCCCCGGGGGAGACAAGAGACCCAGTACTTC. Its protein is CASSTSPRGRQETQYF.

The genes are TRBV28 and TRBJ1-1; D may be TRBD1 (6 bases). CDR3 length: 15 residues. Germline assignment: CDR1 MDHEN and CDR2 SYDVKM. The ends were cut back, 2 bases at V and 3 bases at J, with 13 bases in the middle. DNA for the CDR3: TGTGCCAGCAGTTTACTGAACAGGGTTCACACTGAAGCTTTCTTT. It codes for CASSLLNRVHTEAFF.

This sequence joins TRBV2 and TRBJ1-2; D not resolved. V dropped 2 bases and J dropped 7 bases, with 14 bases sitting between them. Germline values: CDR1 SNHLY, CDR2 FYNNEI. The CDR3 sequence is 14 residues long. CDR3: CASSELPGIGGYTF. CDR3 nucleotides: TGTGCCAGCAGTGAATTGCCGGGGATAGGTGGCTACACCTTC.

This rearrangement joins TRBV6-5 to TRBJ1-2, with D perhaps matching TRBD1 (5 bases). CDR1 is MNHEY and CDR2 is SVGAGI in the germline V gene. The CDR3 runs 15 residues. The V end was cut by 4 bases, the J end by 3 bases, with 15 bases between. The CDR3 sequence: CASSFLLGRDYGYTF. For the CDR3, the DNA is TGTGCCAGCAGTTTCCTCCTGGGGCGCGACTATGGCTACACCTTC.

This rearrangement joins TRBV11-2 to TRBJ2-1, with 7 nucleotides matching TRBD2. After removal of 4 bases from V and 9 bases from J, the junction contained 0 bases not matched to a gene. This CDR3 is 11 amino acids long. Germline V gene sequence: CDR1 SGHAT, CDR2 FQNNGV. CDR3 protein: CASSWGGEQFF. In DNA form, the CDR3 reads TGTGCCAGCAGCTGGGGGGGTGAGCAGTTCTTC.

Only one count was recorded for this clone. This sequence joins TRBV28 and TRBJ2-3, with 15 bases identical to TRBD2. The ends lost 5 bases at V and 6 bases at J; junction bases unmatched: 3. The CDR3 is 15 residues long. Looked up from germline, CDR1 is MDHEN and CDR2 is SYDVKM. This CDR3 reads CASSGLAGGFDTQYF. CDR3 sequence (DNA): TGTGCCAGCAGTGGACTAGCGGGAGGGTTTGATACGCAGTATTTT.

This clone was detected only once. The J gene is TRBJ1-1, the V gene TRBV2, with D hard to call. CDR3 length: 12 residues. Germline CDR1 is SNHLY and CDR2 is FYNNEI. The V and J ends lost 10 bases and 3 bases respectively, with 12 bases between them. CDR3 coding DNA: TGTGCCAACCGACGGGGTTACACTGAAGCTTTCTTT. Translation gives CANRRGYTEAFF.

The chain recombines TRBV2 with TRBJ2-5; D may be TRBD2 (6 bases). V was trimmed by 0 bases and J by 5 bases, leaving 13 bases between them. The CDR3 length is 15 residues. Germline CDR1 reads SNHLY; CDR2 reads FYNNEI. Here the CDR3 reads CASSEAGLGTETQYF. DNA for the CDR3: TGTGCCAGCAGTGAAGCGGGACTGGGTACGGAGACCCAGTACTTC.

This sequence joins TRBV5-1 and TRBJ2-1; TRBD2 matches 13 bases. This CDR3 has 15 amino acids. The ends lost 4 bases at V and 9 bases at J; junction bases unmatched: 7. Germline CDR1 reads SGHRS; CDR2 reads YFSETQ. In nucleotides, the CDR3 is TGCGCCAGCAGCCCCACTAGCGGGGGGGCCGGTGAGCAGTTCTTC. As protein: CASSPTSGGAGEQFF. Filled out from reference TRBV5-1 and TRBJ2-1, the complete variable domain reads KAGVTQTPRYLIKTRGQQVTLSCSPISGHRSVSWYQQTPGQGLQFLFEYFSETQRNKGNFPGRFSGRQFSNSRSEMNVSTLELGDSALYLCASSPTSGGAGEQFFGPGTRLTVL.

The gene calls are TRBV12-3 or TRBV12-4 and TRBJ1-3, with no clear D. Between the trimmed V and J ends, which lost 10 bases and 2 bases, there was a span of 6 bases. The CDR3 has 11 amino acids. The CDR3 loop reads CATSTGNTIYF. CDR3 nucleotides: TGTGCCACATCTACTGGAAACACCATATATTTT.

The chain is built from TRBV19 and TRBJ1-6, with D hard to call. In germline, CDR1 is LNHDA, CDR2 SQIVND (reference sequence). Deletions cut 5 bases from V and 10 bases from J, with 12 bases between. The CDR3 contains 13 residues. The DNA for the CDR3 is TGTGCCAGTAGTGCTCCCCGGGAATCACCCCTCCACTTT. Its translation is CASSAPRESPLHF.